The 29 T cell receptor beta chains given below trace back to one sample, sequenced in a study of response to subunit inactivated influenza vaccine. TCRdb reanalysed the RT-PCR reads using MiXCR and keeps one entry per CDR3 protein. The sample shows roughly 700,000 distinct CDR3 sequences, around 14% of them seen only once. Here the sequenced sample was PBMCs from blood, taken 14 to 15 days before vaccination. These receptors originate from a man in his fifties who received an inactivated influenza vaccine.

In its sample, this clonotype was seen a few times. The CDR3 nucleotides are TGTGCCAGCAGCTTACGGCGGACAGATCGCCAAGAGACCCAGTACTTC. Translating it yields CASSLRRTDRQETQYF. The gene calls are TRBV7-2 and TRBJ2-5, with TRBD1 as a possible D gene (6 bases). The germline V gene has CDR1 SGHTA and CDR2 FQGNSA. The CDR3 is 16 amino acids. Trimming removed 2 bases at V and 1 base at J, with 14 bases between.

This rearrangement joins TRBV5-1 to TRBJ2-3; D is perhaps TRBD2 (6 bases). V was trimmed by 5 bases and J by 2 bases, leaving 21 bases between them. From germline, CDR1 is SGHRS and CDR2 YFSETQ. The CDR3 extends over 17 amino acids. The CDR3 sequence: CASSPQGAGPSTDTQYF. The CDR3, as DNA: TGCGCCAGCAGTCCGCAAGGAGCGGGCCCGTCCACAGATACGCAGTATTTT. Full variable domain (rest looked up from reference TRBV5-1 and TRBJ2-3): KAGVTQTPRYLIKTRGQQVTLSCSPISGHRSVSWYQQTPGQGLQFLFEYFSETQRNKGNFPGRFSGRQFSNSRSEMNVSTLELGDSALYLCASSPQGAGPSTDTQYFGPGTRLTVL.

The chain has TRBV28 and TRBJ1-2, with TRBD1 matching 11 bases. The V segment lost 8 bases and the J segment 5 bases; nucleotides outside the gene matches: 13. CDR3 length equals 16 residues. Germline-derived CDR1 and CDR2 are MDHEN and SYDVKM. This CDR3 reads CASAGTGTGGSYGYTF. CDR3 nucleotide sequence: TGTGCCAGCGCGGGTACCGGGACAGGGGGGAGTTATGGCTACACCTTC.

This clonotype was observed a handful of times. The V gene is TRBV7-9, the J gene TRBJ1-1; 7 bases fit TRBD1. This CDR3 contains 16 residues. Germline-derived CDR1 and CDR2 are SEHNR and FQNEAQ (reference sequence). The J segment lost 0 bases and the V segment lost 5 bases, leaving 9 bases of the junction unmatched. The CDR3 nucleotides read TGTGCCAGCAGCCCCGAAACAGGGGTGATGAACACTGAAGCTTTCTTT. Encoded protein: CASSPETGVMNTEAFF. The entire variable domain, with the rest obtained from reference TRBV7-9 and TRBJ1-1, is as follows: DTGVSQNPRHKITKRGQNVTFRCDPISEHNRLYWYRQTLGQGPEFLTYFQNEAQLEKSRLLSDRFSAERPKGSFSTLEIQRTEQGDSAMYLCASSPETGVMNTEAFFGQGTRLTVV.

The V gene is TRBV10-3, the J gene TRBJ2-1, with 9 bases matching TRBD2. V was clipped by 0 bases and J by 6 bases; unmatched bases: 3. The CDR3 is 15 residues long. The germline V gene has CDR1 ENHRY and CDR2 SYGVKD. The DNA of the CDR3 is TGTGCCATCAGTGAGTCGGGCGGGGGGGCCAATGAGCAGTTCTTC. This encodes CAISESGGGANEQFF.

CDR3 DNA sequence: TGCGCCAGCAGCTTCAAGGAGAGGGCCATTAACGGGGAGCTGTTTTTT. This gives the protein CASSFKERAINGELFF. This chain uses TRBV5-1 with TRBJ2-2, with D perhaps matching TRBD2 (5 bases). This CDR3 comprises 16 residues. V was trimmed by 2 bases and J by 7 bases, leaving 18 bases between them. In germline, CDR1 is SGHRS, CDR2 YFSETQ.

This CDR3 is CSARTSGRYEQFF. The CDR3 coding sequence is TGCAGTGCTAGGACTAGCGGGAGGTATGAGCAGTTCTTC. The chain uses TRBV20-1 and TRBJ2-1; 13 bases are a match to TRBD2. The germline CDR1 and CDR2 sequences are DFQATT and SNEGSKA (reference sequence). V shed 3 bases and J 8 bases; nucleotides not matched to a gene: 1. The CDR3 consists of 13 residues.

This clonotype was observed at least ten times. The rearrangement uses TRBV29-1 and TRBJ2-2; D is unresolved. This CDR3 spans 14 amino acids. Germline-derived CDR1 and CDR2 are SQVTM and ANQGSEA. V lost 4 bases and J lost 0, with 9 bases in between. CDR3 sequence: CSVARASNTGELFF. CDR3 in DNA: TGCAGCGTTGCACGGGCTTCGAACACCGGGGAGCTGTTTTTT.

The CDR3 spells CASSEGRRTGGYTF. The CDR3 bases are TGTGCCAGCAGTGAAGGGCGTCGGACAGGAGGCTACACCTTC. The V and J genes are TRBV2 and TRBJ1-2; 7 bases line up with TRBD1. The CDR3 has 14 residues. Germline V lookup: CDR1 SNHLY, CDR2 FYNNEI. J lost 8 bases, V lost 1 base, and 7 bases had no gene match.

This clonotype occurred once. A much larger clone lies a single base off, so this may be a read error. The chain uses TRBV7-6 and TRBJ2-2; 7 bases agree with TRBD2. V shed 2 bases, J shed 3 bases, and the junction held 9 bases outside the gene matches. The germline CDR1 and CDR2 sequences are SGHVS and FNYEAQ. The CDR3 contains 17 residues. As DNA, the CDR3 is TGTGCCAGCAGCTTACTGGGGACTAACGAGTACACCGGGGAGCTGTTTTTT. Protein sequence: CASSLLGTNEYTGELFF. The entire variable domain, with the rest obtained from reference TRBV7-6 and TRBJ2-2, is as follows: GAGVSQSPRYKVTKRGQDVALRCDPISGHVSLYWYRQALGQGPEFLTYFNYEAQQDKSGLPNDRFSAERPEGSISTLTIQRTEQRDSAMYRCASSLLGTNEYTGELFFGEGSRLTVL.

CDR3 protein: CASSPADEQFF. The CDR3 DNA sequence: TGTGCCAGCAGTCCCGCCGATGAGCAGTTCTTC. The rearrangement uses TRBV2 and TRBJ2-1; D ambiguous. This CDR3 has 11 residues. The V end lost 5 bases, the J end lost 8 bases, and 7 bases lay between the germline ends. The germline gives CDR1 SNHLY, CDR2 FYNNEI.

The rearrangement uses TRBV29-1 and TRBJ2-1; 9 bases match TRBD1. The CDR3 has 14 amino acids. The germline CDR1 and CDR2 sequences are SQVTM and ANQGSEA. With V trimmed by 6 bases and J by 4 bases, 7 bases remained unmatched. In DNA form, the CDR3 reads TGCAGCGTGAAAGACAGGGGGTCGTACAATGAGCAGTTCTTC. Its protein product is CSVKDRGSYNEQFF.

V is TRBV20-1 and J is TRBJ2-2; D unclear. This CDR3 spans 12 amino acids. The germline V gene encodes CDR1 DFQATT and CDR2 SNEGSKA (reference sequence). Trimming left V 6 bases short and J 5 bases short, with 10 bases between. CDR3 sequence (DNA): TGCAGTGCAGCTAAGCGAACCGGGGAGCTGTTTTTT. This codes for CSAAKRTGELFF.

This clonotype was detected only a few times. The rearrangement joins TRBV29-1 to TRBJ1-1, with D uncertain. The CDR3 spans 11 residues. Germline V lookup: CDR1 SQVTM, CDR2 ANQGSEA. V lost 2 bases and J lost 3, with 4 bases in between. CDR3 nucleotides: TGCAGCGTTGAACCGTACACTGAAGCTTTCTTT. This translates into CSVEPYTEAFF. Filled out from reference TRBV29-1 and TRBJ1-1, the complete variable domain reads SAVISQKPSRDICQRGTSLTIQCQVDSQVTMMFWYRQQPGQSLTLIATANQGSEATYESGFVIDKFPISRPNLTFSTLTVSNMSPEDSSIYLCSVEPYTEAFFGQGTRLTVV.

The chain couples TRBV7-6 to TRBJ2-5; D gene ambiguous. Trimming removed 1 base from V and 3 bases from J, with 12 bases in between. The CDR3 runs to 15 residues. Germline lookup yields CDR1 SGHVS and CDR2 FNYEAQ. DNA of the CDR3: TGTGCCAGCAGCTTAGAAGGTGGAAGGGAAGAGACCCAGTACTTC. Translating it yields CASSLEGGREETQYF.

The J gene is TRBJ2-3, the V gene TRBV6-1; the match to TRBD2 covers 12 bases. The CDR3 is made up of 15 amino acids. V lost 6 bases to trimming and J lost 6 bases; unmatched junction nucleotides: 7. Germline V CDR1 and CDR2: MNHNS, SASEGT. The CDR3 nucleotides are TGTGCCAGCAGGCCGACTAGCGGGGGCTTTGATACGCAGTATTTT. Translation: CASRPTSGGFDTQYF.

This clonotype was seen a few times. The chain recombines TRBV5-1 with TRBJ1-3, with 7 bases that match TRBD1. Trimming removed 5 bases from V and 5 bases from J; junction bases left unmatched: 4. The germline V gene encodes CDR1 SGHRS and CDR2 YFSETQ. The CDR3 length is 13 residues. CDR3 region: CASSSGGRNTIYF. The DNA for the CDR3 is TGCGCCAGCAGTTCAGGGGGACGAAACACCATATATTTT.

Many counts were recorded for this clonotype. The rearrangement links TRBV27 to TRBJ2-1; 7 bases are shared with TRBD2. There are 13 residues in the CDR3. V dropped 3 bases and J dropped 6; count of bases not matched to a gene: 2. Germline V gives CDR1 MNHEY, CDR2 SMNVEV (reference sequence). In DNA form, the CDR3 reads TGTGCCAGCAGTTTCGGGGGGTTCAATGAGCAGTTCTTC. As protein: CASSFGGFNEQFF.

This clonotype has a handful of counts. The rearrangement joins TRBV10-3 to TRBJ2-3; TRBD1 or TRBD2 may be the D gene (5 bases each). There are 15 residues in the CDR3. The germline CDR1 and CDR2 sequences are ENHRY and SYGVKD. Trimming removed 3 bases at V and 8 bases at J, with 18 bases between. CDR3 region: CAISDQLGTTITQYF. Here the CDR3 DNA reads TGTGCCATCAGTGATCAACTAGGGACCACCATTACGCAGTATTTT.

This clonotype was recorded a few times. The chain employs TRBV6-1 and TRBJ2-7; TRBD1 might be the D (5 bases). This CDR3 comprises 13 residues. Trimming shortened V by 6 bases and J by 6 bases, and 15 bases separated the two germline ends. The germline gives CDR1 MNHNS, CDR2 SASEGT. In DNA, the CDR3 is TGTGCCAGCAGGGTTAGCAGGGTAGTCGAGCAGTACTTC. It is translated as CASRVSRVVEQYF.

This chain uses TRBV10-3 with TRBJ1-1, with TRBD1 identical over 7 bases. CDR3 size: 13 residues. J lost 7 bases, V lost 7 bases, and 9 bases had no gene match. From germline, CDR1 is ENHRY and CDR2 SYGVKD. The CDR3 is CAITDRDSLEAFF. CDR3 bases: TGTGCCATCACAGACCGGGACAGCCTTGAAGCTTTCTTT.

The CDR3 region has the DNA TGTGCCAGCAGCTTCGGACAAGCCGGGGAGACCCAGTACTTC. Protein: CASSFGQAGETQYF. The chain links TRBV6-1 to TRBJ2-5; D is perhaps TRBD1 (5 bases). The germline V and J ends were trimmed by 6 bases and 5 bases, with 16 bases remaining between them. The germline V gene has CDR1 MNHNS and CDR2 SASEGT. The CDR3 consists of 14 residues.

Note on this clonotype: Compared with germline, one end of the junction differs, possibly owing to a read error. This chain links TRBV10-3 with TRBJ2-7; 10 bases are shared with TRBD1. The germline V gene has CDR1 ENHRY and CDR2 SYGVKD. The CDR3 covers 14 residues. The CDR3 is CASKLPGQGLPIDF. CDR3 DNA: TGTGCCTCGAAATTGCCGGGACAGGGGCTCCCGATAGACTTC.

There are a few counts of this clonotype. The gene calls are TRBV12-3 or TRBV12-4 and TRBJ1-4; possibly TRBD1 for D (5 bases). The CDR3 has 15 amino acids. V was trimmed by 1 base and J by 4 bases, leaving 10 bases between them. The DNA of the CDR3 is TGTGCCAGCAGTTTAGTGGGACTCGTTAATGAAAAACTGTTTTTT. Translation: CASSLVGLVNEKLFF.

This clonotype came up a few times. This chain links TRBV5-1 with TRBJ2-7; 7 bases line up with TRBD2. Looked up from germline, CDR1 is SGHRS and CDR2 is YFSETQ. The CDR3 is 18 residues long. V dropped 4 bases and J dropped 1; count of bases not matched to a gene: 17. The CDR3 is CASSQRVGLLAESYEQYF. CDR3 nucleotides: TGCGCCAGCAGCCAGAGGGTGGGACTGCTAGCGGAATCCTACGAGCAGTACTTC.

This clonotype was observed a few times. The chain carries TRBV29-1 and TRBJ2-5; a possible D gene is TRBD2 (5 bases). This CDR3 spans 13 amino acids. CDR1 and CDR2 (germline): SQVTM, ANQGSEA. V was cut by 5 bases and J by 5 bases, with 15 bases left in between. In DNA form, the CDR3 reads TGCAGCGTTAATCCTAGCTCGAGCGAGACCCAGTACTTC. Translation: CSVNPSSSETQYF.

The chain is built from TRBV9 and TRBJ2-2, with D perhaps matching TRBD2 (5 bases). The V gene's germline CDR1 is SGDLS and CDR2 YYNGEE. V lost 3 bases and J 0 bases, leaving 15 bases between the germline ends. The length of the CDR3 is 17 residues. CDR3 sequence reads: CASSAPGKGANTGELFF. The CDR3 DNA sequence: TGTGCCAGCAGCGCACCCGGGAAGGGAGCGAACACCGGGGAGCTGTTTTTT.

This clonotype was recorded at least ten times. The chain joins TRBV7-9 to TRBJ2-1; D gene uncertain. The CDR3 is made up of 17 amino acids. Germline assignment: CDR1 SEHNR and CDR2 FQNEAQ (reference sequence). V lost 0 bases, J lost 0 bases, and 12 bases lay in between. This CDR3 reads CASSLAGHFSSYNEQFF. Written as DNA, the CDR3 is TGTGCCAGCAGCTTAGCGGGCCACTTTAGCTCCTACAATGAGCAGTTCTTC.

V and J are TRBV28 and TRBJ2-7; the D gene is possibly TRBD1 (7 bases). Trimming left V 5 bases short and J 6 bases short, with 23 bases between. The CDR3 sequence is 16 residues long. Per germline, CDR1 MDHEN and CDR2 SYDVKM. The CDR3 DNA reads TGTGCCAGCAGTACGGACCCAGGGGGAGGAGGTGTCGAGCAGTACTTC. It translates to CASSTDPGGGGVEQYF.